This entry is about one T cell receptor beta chain. Its antigen is unknown. TCRdb fed the reads into MiXCR, producing one record per CDR3 protein. In the table there are a few hundred thousand distinct CDR3 sequences, 9% to 9.5% of which are singletons. This sample is drawn from a study of T cell repertoires in cytomegalovirus infection. Study-level points and caveats: Across the ex vivo response, the dominant clonotypes were HLA-C-restricted CMV-specific TCR beta clonotypes.

Trimming took 7 bases from V and 1 from J, leaving 8 bases between them. The CDR3 has 12 amino acids. CDR1 and CDR2 from the germline V gene are DFQATT and SNEGSKA (reference sequence). Material for sequencing was PBMCs. This TCR was recovered from a human donor in good health (CMV status not recorded). Some clones in this sample may be carry-over from other donors' samples. The chain has TRBV20-1 and TRBJ1-5; tentative D call: TRBD1 (5 bases). The DNA for the CDR3 is TGCAGTGTGCAGGGAAGCAATCAGCCCCAGCATTTT. Translation: CSVQGSNQPQHF.